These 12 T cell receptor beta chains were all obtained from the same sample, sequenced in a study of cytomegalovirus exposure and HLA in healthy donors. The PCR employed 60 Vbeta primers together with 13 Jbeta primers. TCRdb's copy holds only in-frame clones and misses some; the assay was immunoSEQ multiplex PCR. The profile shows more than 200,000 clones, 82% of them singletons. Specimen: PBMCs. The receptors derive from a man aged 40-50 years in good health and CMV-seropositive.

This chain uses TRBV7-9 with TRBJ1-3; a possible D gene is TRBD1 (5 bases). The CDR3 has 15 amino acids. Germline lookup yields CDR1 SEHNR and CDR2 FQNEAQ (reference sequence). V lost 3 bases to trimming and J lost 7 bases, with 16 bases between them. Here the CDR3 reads CASSFAGGTPNTIYF. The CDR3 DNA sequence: TGTGCCAGCAGCTTCGCGGGGGGGACTCCGAACACCATATATTTT.

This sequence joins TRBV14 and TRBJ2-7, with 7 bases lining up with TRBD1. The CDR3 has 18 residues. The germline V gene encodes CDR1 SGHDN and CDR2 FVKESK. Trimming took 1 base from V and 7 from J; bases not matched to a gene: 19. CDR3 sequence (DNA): TGTGCCAGCAGCCAAGCGATTCATTGGGGCAGGGGGACGGGAGAGCAGTACTTC. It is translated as CASSQAIHWGRGTGEQYF.

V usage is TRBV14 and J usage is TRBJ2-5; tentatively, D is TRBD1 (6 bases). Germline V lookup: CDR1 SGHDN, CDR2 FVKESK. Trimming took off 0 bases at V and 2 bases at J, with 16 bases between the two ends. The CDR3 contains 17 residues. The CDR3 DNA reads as TGTGCCAGCAGCCAAGAATCCATGGACAGTCCACAAGAGACCCAGTACTTC. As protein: CASSQESMDSPQETQYF.

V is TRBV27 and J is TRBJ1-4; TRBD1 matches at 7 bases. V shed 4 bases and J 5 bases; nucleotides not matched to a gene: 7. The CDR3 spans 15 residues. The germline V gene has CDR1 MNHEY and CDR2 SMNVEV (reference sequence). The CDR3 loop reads CASSSRTGPNEKLFF. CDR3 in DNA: TGTGCCAGCAGTTCCCGGACAGGACCAAATGAAAAACTGTTTTTT. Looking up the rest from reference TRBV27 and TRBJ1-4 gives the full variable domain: EAQVTQNPRYLITVTGKKLTVTCSQNMNHEYMSWYRQDPGLGLRQIYYSMNVEVTDKGDVPEGYKVSRKEKRNFPLILESPSPNQTSLYFCASSSRTGPNEKLFFGSGTQLSVL.

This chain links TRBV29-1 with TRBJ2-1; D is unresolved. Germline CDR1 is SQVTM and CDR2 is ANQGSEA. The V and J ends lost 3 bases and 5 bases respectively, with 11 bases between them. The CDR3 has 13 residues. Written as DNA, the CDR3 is TGCAGCGTTGAGGCTAGAGGAGACAATGAGCAGTTCTTC. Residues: CSVEARGDNEQFF.

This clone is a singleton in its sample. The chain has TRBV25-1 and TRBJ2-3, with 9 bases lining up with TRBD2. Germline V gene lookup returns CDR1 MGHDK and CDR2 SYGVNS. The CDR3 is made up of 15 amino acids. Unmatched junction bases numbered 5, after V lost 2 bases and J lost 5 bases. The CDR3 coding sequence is TGTGCCAGCAGTGAAGTAGGTAGCGGGAGAGATACGCAGTATTTT. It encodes CASSEVGSGRDTQYF.

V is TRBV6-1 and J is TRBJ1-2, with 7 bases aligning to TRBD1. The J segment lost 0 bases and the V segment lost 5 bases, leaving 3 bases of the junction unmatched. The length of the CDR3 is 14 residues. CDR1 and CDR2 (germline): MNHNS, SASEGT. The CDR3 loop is CASSRGQTNYGYTF. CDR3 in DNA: TGTGCCAGCAGTCGGGGACAGACTAACTATGGCTACACCTTC.

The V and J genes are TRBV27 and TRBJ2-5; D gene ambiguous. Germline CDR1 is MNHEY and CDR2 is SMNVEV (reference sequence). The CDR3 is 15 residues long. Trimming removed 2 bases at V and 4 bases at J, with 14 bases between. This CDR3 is CASSLLAAARETQYF. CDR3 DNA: TGTGCCAGCAGTTTACTCGCGGCGGCTCGAGAGACCCAGTACTTC.

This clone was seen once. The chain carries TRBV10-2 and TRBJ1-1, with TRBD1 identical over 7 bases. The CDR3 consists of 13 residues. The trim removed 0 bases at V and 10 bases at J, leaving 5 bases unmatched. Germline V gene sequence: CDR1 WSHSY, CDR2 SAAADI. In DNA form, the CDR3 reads TGCGCCAGCAGTGAGTCTCAGGGGGAGAGAGCTTTCTTT. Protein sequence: CASSESQGERAFF.

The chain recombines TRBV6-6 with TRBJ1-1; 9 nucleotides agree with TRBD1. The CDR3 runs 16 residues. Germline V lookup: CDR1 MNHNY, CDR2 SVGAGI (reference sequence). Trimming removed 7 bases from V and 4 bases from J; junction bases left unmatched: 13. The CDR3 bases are TGTGCCAGCAAAAAACCCGGGACAGGGACCGGCACTGAAGCTTTCTTT. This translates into CASKKPGTGTGTEAFF.

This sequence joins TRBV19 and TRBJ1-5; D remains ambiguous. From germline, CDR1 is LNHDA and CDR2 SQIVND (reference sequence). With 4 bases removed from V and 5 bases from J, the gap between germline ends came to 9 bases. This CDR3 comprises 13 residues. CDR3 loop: CASSKHQHQPQHF. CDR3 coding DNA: TGTGCCAGTAGTAAACACCAACATCAGCCCCAGCATTTT.

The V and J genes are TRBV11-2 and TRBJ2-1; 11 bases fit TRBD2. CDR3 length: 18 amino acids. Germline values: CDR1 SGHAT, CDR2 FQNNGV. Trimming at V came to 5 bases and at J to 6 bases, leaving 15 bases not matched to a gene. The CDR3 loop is CASSPRTVLAGGGNEQFF. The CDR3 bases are TGTGCCAGCAGCCCACGTACCGTCCTAGCGGGAGGTGGCAATGAGCAGTTCTTC.